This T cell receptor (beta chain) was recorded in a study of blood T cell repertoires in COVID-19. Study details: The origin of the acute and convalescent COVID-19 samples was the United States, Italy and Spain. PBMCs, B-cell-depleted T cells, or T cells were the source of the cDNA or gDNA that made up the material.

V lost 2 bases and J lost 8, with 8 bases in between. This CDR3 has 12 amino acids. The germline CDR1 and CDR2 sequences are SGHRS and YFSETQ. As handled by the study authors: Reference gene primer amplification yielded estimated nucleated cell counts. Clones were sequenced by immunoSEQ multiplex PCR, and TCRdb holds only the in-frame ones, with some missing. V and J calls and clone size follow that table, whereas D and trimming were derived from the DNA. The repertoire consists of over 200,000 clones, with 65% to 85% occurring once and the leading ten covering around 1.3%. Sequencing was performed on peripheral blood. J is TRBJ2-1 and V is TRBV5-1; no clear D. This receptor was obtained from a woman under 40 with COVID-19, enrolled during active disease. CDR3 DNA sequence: TGCGCCAGCAGCTTCCCTTCCGATGAGCAGTTCTTC. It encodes CASSFPSDEQFF. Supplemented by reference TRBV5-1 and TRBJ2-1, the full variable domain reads KAGVTQTPRYLIKTRGQQVTLSCSPISGHRSVSWYQQTPGQGLQFLFEYFSETQRNKGNFPGRFSGRQFSNSRSEMNVSTLELGDSALYLCASSFPSDEQFFGPGTRLTVL.